This T cell receptor (beta chain) was identified in a study of CD8+CD57+ T cells in acquired aplastic anemia. Genomic DNA was employed as the template in profiling TCR beta VDJ and CDR3. TCRdb re-called the reads through MiXCR, storing one row per CDR3 protein. The table records 300,000 or so distinct CDR3 sequences, approximately 58% of them present only once. This clonotype was recorded many times. The V end lost 1 base, the J end lost 0 bases, and 9 bases lay between the germline ends. This CDR3 has 15 amino acids. Germline CDR1 reads MNHNS; CDR2 reads SASEGT. Only patients with CD8+CD57+ cell expansion on flow cytometry were chosen for sequencing. Severe acquired aplastic anemia was the diagnosis recorded for all patients.

The source of this sequence is a human donor with aplastic anemia. The chain combines TRBV6-1 with TRBJ1-1; D unresolved. Sequenced input: sorted CD4+, CD8+, or CD8+CD57+ T cells (not recorded which) from PBMCs. In DNA, the CDR3 is TGTGCCAGCAGTGAAGGGAAGGGCATGAACACTGAAGCTTTCTTT. Residues: CASSEGKGMNTEAFF.